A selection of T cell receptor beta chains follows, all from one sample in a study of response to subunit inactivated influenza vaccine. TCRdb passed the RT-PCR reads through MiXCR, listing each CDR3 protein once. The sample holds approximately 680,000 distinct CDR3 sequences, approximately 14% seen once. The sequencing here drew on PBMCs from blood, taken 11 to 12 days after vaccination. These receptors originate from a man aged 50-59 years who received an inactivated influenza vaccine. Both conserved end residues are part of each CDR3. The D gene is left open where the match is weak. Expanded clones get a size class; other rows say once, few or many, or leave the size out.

cdr3_aa: CASSPLDRNTGELFF
cdr3_nt: TGTGCCAGCTCTCCTTTGGACAGAAACACCGGGGAGCTGTTTTTT
cdr3_length: 15
clone_size: .
d_call: .
j_call: TRBJ2-2
v_call: TRBV6-2/TRBV6-3

cdr3_aa: CASTSTGDEQFF
cdr3_nt: TGTGCCAGCACCAGTACCGGGGATGAGCAGTTCTTC
cdr3_length: 12
clone_size: few
d_call: .
j_call: TRBJ2-1
v_call: TRBV9

cdr3_aa: CASSKAGGPNTGELFF
cdr3_nt: TGTGCCAGCAGTAAGGCGGGAGGGCCCAACACCGGGGAGCTGTTTTTT
cdr3_length: 16
clone_size: .
d_call: TRBD2
j_call: TRBJ2-2
v_call: TRBV28

cdr3_aa: CASSLYGRSYEQYF
cdr3_nt: TGCGCCAGCAGCTTGTACGGGCGTTCCTACGAGCAGTACTTC
cdr3_length: 14
clone_size: few
d_call: .
j_call: TRBJ2-7
v_call: TRBV5-1

cdr3_aa: CASSLAGGKYNEQFF
cdr3_nt: TGTGCCAGCAGTTTAGCGGGAGGGAAGTACAATGAGCAGTTCTTC
cdr3_length: 15
clone_size: few
d_call: TRBD2
j_call: TRBJ2-1
v_call: TRBV27

cdr3_aa: CSVEPSTSGIYNEQFF
cdr3_nt: TGCAGCGTTGAACCATCGACTAGCGGGATATACAATGAGCAGTTCTTC
cdr3_length: 16
clone_size: few
d_call: TRBD2
j_call: TRBJ2-1
v_call: TRBV29-1

cdr3_aa: CSAREGRGFYNEQFF
cdr3_nt: TGCAGTGCTAGAGAAGGGAGGGGATTTTACAATGAGCAGTTCTTC
cdr3_length: 15
clone_size: few
d_call: TRBD2
j_call: TRBJ2-1
v_call: TRBV20-1

cdr3_aa: CASSLISPGSSEQYF
cdr3_nt: TGTGCCAGCAGCTTAATTTCACCAGGGAGTAGCGAGCAGTACTTC
cdr3_length: 15
clone_size: .
d_call: .
j_call: TRBJ2-7
v_call: TRBV7-9

cdr3_aa: CASSLLQDRDF
cdr3_nt: TGTGCCAGCAGCTTACTACAGGACAGGGACTTC
cdr3_length: 11
clone_size: few
d_call: TRBD1
j_call: TRBJ1-2
v_call: TRBV7-9

cdr3_aa: CASSFLGGDGSGELFF
cdr3_nt: TGTGCCAGCAGCTTTTTGGGGGGGGATGGATCCGGGGAGCTGTTTTTT
cdr3_length: 16
clone_size: few
d_call: TRBD2
j_call: TRBJ2-2
v_call: TRBV5-5

cdr3_aa: CASSRDALPYEQYF
cdr3_nt: TGTGCCAGCAGCCGGGACGCCCTGCCCTACGAGCAGTACTTC
cdr3_length: 14
clone_size: .
d_call: .
j_call: TRBJ2-7
v_call: TRBV7-9

cdr3_aa: CSVASGRPHEQYF
cdr3_nt: TGCAGCGTTGCTAGCGGGAGGCCCCACGAGCAGTACTTC
cdr3_length: 13
clone_size: .
d_call: TRBD2
j_call: TRBJ2-7
v_call: TRBV29-1

cdr3_aa: CASNQSPTSYNEQFF
cdr3_nt: TGTGCCAGCAACCAAAGTCCTACTTCCTACAATGAGCAGTTCTTC
cdr3_length: 15
clone_size: few
d_call: .
j_call: TRBJ2-1
v_call: TRBV6-1

cdr3_aa: CASSYDMGTEAFF
cdr3_nt: TGTGCCAGCAGCTATGATATGGGCACTGAAGCTTTCTTT
cdr3_length: 13
clone_size: many
d_call: .
j_call: TRBJ1-1
v_call: TRBV7-9

cdr3_aa: CASSLARGTYEQYF
cdr3_nt: TGTGCCAGCAGCTTAGCCAGGGGCACCTACGAGCAGTACTTC
cdr3_length: 14
clone_size: many
d_call: .
j_call: TRBJ2-7
v_call: TRBV7-8

cdr3_aa: CSAYLLVGETYNEQFF
cdr3_nt: TGCAGTGCGTACCTTTTAGTTGGGGAAACCTACAATGAGCAGTTCTTC
cdr3_length: 16
clone_size: few
d_call: .
j_call: TRBJ2-1
v_call: TRBV20-1

cdr3_aa: CAISESLGRGSTGELFF
cdr3_nt: TGTGCCATCAGTGAGTCGCTAGGAAGGGGTTCAACCGGGGAGCTGTTTTTT
cdr3_length: 17
clone_size: .
d_call: .
j_call: TRBJ2-2
v_call: TRBV10-3

cdr3_aa: CSARVWQGAGDTQYF
cdr3_nt: TGCAGTGCTAGAGTTTGGCAGGGGGCCGGAGATACGCAGTATTTT
cdr3_length: 15
clone_size: many
d_call: TRBD1
j_call: TRBJ2-3
v_call: TRBV20-1

cdr3_aa: CASSYSRGSEQYF
cdr3_nt: TGTGCCAGCAGTTACTCGAGGGGATCCGAGCAGTACTTC
cdr3_length: 13
clone_size: .
d_call: .
j_call: TRBJ2-7
v_call: TRBV6-5

cdr3_aa: CASSQARTSGTGELFF
cdr3_nt: TGTGCCAGCAGCCAAGCGCGGACTAGCGGAACCGGGGAGCTGTTTTTT
cdr3_length: 16
clone_size: few
d_call: TRBD2
j_call: TRBJ2-2
v_call: TRBV3-1

cdr3_aa: CASSYPRDFPNTEAFF
cdr3_nt: TGTGCCAGCAGCTACCCGCGGGACTTCCCGAACACTGAAGCTTTCTTT
cdr3_length: 16
clone_size: .
d_call: .
j_call: TRBJ1-1
v_call: TRBV7-9

cdr3_aa: CASSTDRGNTEAFF
cdr3_nt: TGTGCCAGCAGTACGGACAGGGGGAACACTGAAGCTTTCTTT
cdr3_length: 14
clone_size: few
d_call: TRBD1
j_call: TRBJ1-1
v_call: TRBV12-3/TRBV12-4

cdr3_aa: CASSLSGVSYNEQFF
cdr3_nt: TGTGCCAGCAGCCTCTCGGGTGTATCCTACAATGAGCAGTTCTTC
cdr3_length: 15
clone_size: many
d_call: .
j_call: TRBJ2-1
v_call: TRBV7-2

cdr3_aa: CSAKSGGVITGELFF
cdr3_nt: TGCAGTGCCAAATCAGGGGGGGTAATTACCGGGGAGCTGTTTTTT
cdr3_length: 15
clone_size: few
d_call: .
j_call: TRBJ2-2
v_call: TRBV20-1

cdr3_aa: CASSELRAWGNEQFF
cdr3_nt: TGTGCCAGCAGTGAATTAAGGGCGTGGGGGAATGAGCAGTTCTTC
cdr3_length: 15
clone_size: .
d_call: .
j_call: TRBJ2-1
v_call: TRBV25-1

cdr3_aa: CASSLLLDSYNEQFF
cdr3_nt: TGTGCCAGCTCACTTCTACTGGACAGTTACAATGAGCAGTTCTTC
cdr3_length: 15
clone_size: .
d_call: .
j_call: TRBJ2-1
v_call: TRBV18

cdr3_aa: CSVAGGGGANVLTF
cdr3_nt: TGCAGCGTTGCAGGGGGCGGTGGGGCCAACGTCCTGACTTTC
cdr3_length: 14
clone_size: .
d_call: TRBD1
j_call: TRBJ2-6
v_call: TRBV29-1

cdr3_aa: CAISDVGGGASDTQYF
cdr3_nt: TGTGCCATCAGTGATGTGGGCGGGGGGGCCTCAGATACGCAGTATTTT
cdr3_length: 16
clone_size: .
d_call: TRBD2
j_call: TRBJ2-3
v_call: TRBV10-3

cdr3_aa: CASISEKTGGLYGYTF
cdr3_nt: TGTGCCAGCATATCCGAAAAGACAGGGGGTCTTTATGGCTACACCTTC
cdr3_length: 16
clone_size: .
d_call: TRBD1
j_call: TRBJ1-2
v_call: TRBV5-6

cdr3_aa: CASSPDAVGTGEQYF
cdr3_nt: TGTGCCAGCTCACCGGATGCGGTGGGGACCGGGGAGCAGTACTTC
cdr3_length: 15
clone_size: .
d_call: .
j_call: TRBJ2-7
v_call: TRBV18

cdr3_aa: CSARPLADFTDTQYF
cdr3_nt: TGCAGTGCTAGACCTCTAGCGGATTTCACAGATACGCAGTATTTT
cdr3_length: 15
clone_size: few
d_call: TRBD2
j_call: TRBJ2-3
v_call: TRBV20-1

cdr3_aa: CAISSGQGHEKLFF
cdr3_nt: TGTGCCATCAGCTCGGGACAGGGTCATGAAAAACTGTTTTTT
cdr3_length: 14
clone_size: .
d_call: TRBD1
j_call: TRBJ1-4
v_call: TRBV10-3

cdr3_aa: CASRIFGTGDTDTQYF
cdr3_nt: TGTGCCAGCAGAATCTTCGGGACAGGGGACACAGATACGCAGTATTTT
cdr3_length: 16
clone_size: few
d_call: TRBD1
j_call: TRBJ2-3
v_call: TRBV6-2/TRBV6-3

cdr3_aa: CATSRDPQGGETQYF
cdr3_nt: TGTGCCACCAGCAGAGATCCGCAGGGTGGGGAGACCCAGTACTTC
cdr3_length: 15
clone_size: once
d_call: .
j_call: TRBJ2-5
v_call: TRBV15

cdr3_aa: CASSPRQGNGELFF
cdr3_nt: TGTGCCAGCAGCCCTCGACAGGGTAACGGGGAGCTGTTTTTT
cdr3_length: 14
clone_size: few
d_call: TRBD1
j_call: TRBJ2-2
v_call: TRBV9

cdr3_aa: CASSAGQNTIYEQYF
cdr3_nt: TGTGCCAGCAGTGCCGGGCAGAATACGATCTACGAGCAGTACTTC
cdr3_length: 15
clone_size: .
d_call: .
j_call: TRBJ2-7
v_call: TRBV25-1

cdr3_aa: CASSVGVGRNGYTF
cdr3_nt: TGTGCCAGCAGCGTAGGGGTAGGGCGGAATGGCTACACCTTC
cdr3_length: 14
clone_size: many
d_call: .
j_call: TRBJ1-2
v_call: TRBV9

cdr3_aa: CASSPWDFYRTDTQYF
cdr3_nt: TGTGCCAGCAGTCCTTGGGACTTCTACCGCACAGATACGCAGTATTTT
cdr3_length: 16
clone_size: few
d_call: .
j_call: TRBJ2-3
v_call: TRBV12-3/TRBV12-4

cdr3_aa: CASSFGQDYGYTF
cdr3_nt: TGTGCCAGCAGTTTCGGGCAGGACTATGGCTACACCTTC
cdr3_length: 13
clone_size: many
d_call: .
j_call: TRBJ1-2
v_call: TRBV28

cdr3_aa: CASSKGQMLQETQYF
cdr3_nt: TGTGCCAGCAGCAAAGGACAGATGCTCCAAGAGACCCAGTACTTC
cdr3_length: 15
clone_size: few
d_call: .
j_call: TRBJ2-5
v_call: TRBV28

cdr3_aa: CATSLYRGRDEQYF
cdr3_nt: TGTGCCACCAGTCTTTACAGGGGTCGGGACGAGCAGTACTTC
cdr3_length: 14
clone_size: many
d_call: TRBD1
j_call: TRBJ2-7
v_call: TRBV15

cdr3_aa: CASSLVSRGGVQETQYF
cdr3_nt: TGTGCCAGCAGTTTAGTGAGTCGCGGGGGGGTTCAAGAGACCCAGTACTTC
cdr3_length: 17
clone_size: once
d_call: TRBD2
j_call: TRBJ2-5
v_call: TRBV27

cdr3_aa: CASSPETGRNEQFF
cdr3_nt: TGTGCCAGCAGCCCCGAGACAGGGAGGAATGAGCAGTTCTTC
cdr3_length: 14
clone_size: few
d_call: .
j_call: TRBJ2-1
v_call: TRBV5-5

cdr3_aa: CASSAGTRSYEQYF
cdr3_nt: TGCGCCAGCAGCGCAGGGACCCGGTCCTACGAGCAGTACTTC
cdr3_length: 14
clone_size: .
d_call: .
j_call: TRBJ2-7
v_call: TRBV5-1

cdr3_aa: CASSPIQGASEKLFF
cdr3_nt: TGTGCCAGCAGCCCGATACAGGGGGCTAGTGAAAAACTGTTTTTT
cdr3_length: 15
clone_size: .
d_call: TRBD1
j_call: TRBJ1-4
v_call: TRBV7-8

cdr3_aa: CASSLRAGSHEQFF
cdr3_nt: TGTGCCAGCAGCTTAAGGGCAGGGTCTCACGAGCAGTTCTTC
cdr3_length: 14
clone_size: .
d_call: .
j_call: TRBJ2-1
v_call: TRBV7-8

cdr3_aa: CASSHSGSTDTQYF
cdr3_nt: TGTGCCAGCAGCCATAGCGGGAGCACAGATACGCAGTATTTT
cdr3_length: 14
clone_size: few
d_call: TRBD2
j_call: TRBJ2-3
v_call: TRBV3-1

cdr3_aa: CASSKGRDRVTDTQYF
cdr3_nt: TGTGCCAGCAGCAAGGGCCGGGACAGGGTCACAGATACGCAGTATTTT
cdr3_length: 16
clone_size: .
d_call: TRBD1
j_call: TRBJ2-3
v_call: TRBV7-8

cdr3_aa: CASSATGVPYNEQFF
cdr3_nt: TGTGCCAGCAGCGCCACCGGGGTCCCCTACAATGAGCAGTTCTTC
cdr3_length: 15
clone_size: .
d_call: .
j_call: TRBJ2-1
v_call: TRBV7-7

cdr3_aa: CAISAGANTEAFF
cdr3_nt: TGTGCCATCAGTGCGGGGGCGAACACTGAAGCTTTCTTT
cdr3_length: 13
clone_size: .
d_call: .
j_call: TRBJ1-1
v_call: TRBV10-3

cdr3_aa: CAINTAGGGTDTQYF
cdr3_nt: TGTGCCATCAACACAGCGGGGGGGGGAACAGATACGCAGTATTTT
cdr3_length: 15
clone_size: .
d_call: TRBD2
j_call: TRBJ2-3
v_call: TRBV10-3

cdr3_aa: CASSQAHEETQYF
cdr3_nt: TGTGCCAGCAGCCAAGCCCATGAAGAGACCCAGTACTTC
cdr3_length: 13
clone_size: many
d_call: .
j_call: TRBJ2-5
v_call: TRBV4-2

cdr3_aa: CASTSFGTTSTDTQYF
cdr3_nt: TGTGCCAGCACCTCATTCGGGACGACTAGCACAGATACGCAGTATTTT
cdr3_length: 16
clone_size: .
d_call: .
j_call: TRBJ2-3
v_call: TRBV18

cdr3_aa: CASSRTGLAVSHEQFF
cdr3_nt: TGTGCCAGCAGCCGAACAGGACTAGCGGTTTCGCATGAGCAGTTCTTC
cdr3_length: 16
clone_size: few
d_call: TRBD2
j_call: TRBJ2-1
v_call: TRBV11-1